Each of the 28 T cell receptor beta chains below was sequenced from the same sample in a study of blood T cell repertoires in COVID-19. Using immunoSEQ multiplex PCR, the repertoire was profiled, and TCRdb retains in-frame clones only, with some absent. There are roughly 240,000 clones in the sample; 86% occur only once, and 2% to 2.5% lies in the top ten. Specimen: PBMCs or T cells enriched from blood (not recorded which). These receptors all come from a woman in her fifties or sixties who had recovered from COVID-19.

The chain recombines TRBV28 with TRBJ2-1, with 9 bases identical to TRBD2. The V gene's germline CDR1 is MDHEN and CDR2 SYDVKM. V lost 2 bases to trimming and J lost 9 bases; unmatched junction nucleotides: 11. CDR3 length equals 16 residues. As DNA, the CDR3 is TGTGCCAGCAGTTTAATGGGGACTAGCCGGTTTGGTGAGCAGTTCTTC. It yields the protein CASSLMGTSRFGEQFF.

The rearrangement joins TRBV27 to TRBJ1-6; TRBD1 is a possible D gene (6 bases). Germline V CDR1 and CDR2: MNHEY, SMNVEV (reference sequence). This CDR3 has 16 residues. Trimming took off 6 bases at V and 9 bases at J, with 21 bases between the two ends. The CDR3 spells CASRINLDRRGSPLHF. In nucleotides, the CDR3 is TGTGCCAGCAGGATAAACCTGGACAGAAGAGGTTCACCCCTCCACTTT.

CDR3 amino acids: CASRTSGRANEQFF. The CDR3 nucleotides read TGTGCCAGCAGGACTAGCGGGAGGGCGAATGAGCAGTTCTTC. The chain uses TRBV13 and TRBJ2-1; 14 nucleotides line up with TRBD2. CDR1 and CDR2 (germline): PRHDT, FYEKMQ (reference sequence). This CDR3 is built from 14 residues. The trim removed 6 bases at V and 7 bases at J, leaving 2 bases unmatched.

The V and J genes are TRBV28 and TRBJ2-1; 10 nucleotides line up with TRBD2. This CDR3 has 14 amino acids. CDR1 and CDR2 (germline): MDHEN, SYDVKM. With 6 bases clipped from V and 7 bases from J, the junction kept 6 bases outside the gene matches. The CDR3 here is CASSSGGAVNEQFF. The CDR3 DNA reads TGTGCCAGCAGCAGCGGGGGGGCCGTAAATGAGCAGTTCTTC.

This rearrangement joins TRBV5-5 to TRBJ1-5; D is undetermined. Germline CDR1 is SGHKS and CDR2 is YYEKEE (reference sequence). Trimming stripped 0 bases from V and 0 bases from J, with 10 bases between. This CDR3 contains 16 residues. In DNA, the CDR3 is TGTGCCAGCAGCTTGGACAGCCAGCATAGCAATCAGCCCCAGCATTTT. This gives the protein CASSLDSQHSNQPQHF.

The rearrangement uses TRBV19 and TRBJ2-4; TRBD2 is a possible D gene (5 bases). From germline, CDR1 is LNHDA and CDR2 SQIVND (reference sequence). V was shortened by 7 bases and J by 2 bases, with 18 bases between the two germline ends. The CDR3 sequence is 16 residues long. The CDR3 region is CASNPGATGTKNIQYF. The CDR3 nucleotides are TGTGCCAGTAACCCTGGCGCCACGGGGACCAAAAACATTCAGTACTTC.

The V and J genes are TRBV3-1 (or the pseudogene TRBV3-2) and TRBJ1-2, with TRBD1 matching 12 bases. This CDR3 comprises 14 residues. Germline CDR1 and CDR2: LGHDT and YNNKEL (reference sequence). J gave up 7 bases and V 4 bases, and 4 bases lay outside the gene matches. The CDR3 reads CASSLGQGATGYTF. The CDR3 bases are TGTGCCAGCAGCCTGGGACAGGGGGCGACTGGCTACACCTTC.

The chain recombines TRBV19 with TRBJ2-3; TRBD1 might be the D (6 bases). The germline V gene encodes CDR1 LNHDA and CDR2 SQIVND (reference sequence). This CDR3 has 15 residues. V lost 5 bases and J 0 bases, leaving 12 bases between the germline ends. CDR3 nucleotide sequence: TGTGCCAGTAGTCACCGGGACATTAGCACAGATACGCAGTATTTT. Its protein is CASSHRDISTDTQYF.

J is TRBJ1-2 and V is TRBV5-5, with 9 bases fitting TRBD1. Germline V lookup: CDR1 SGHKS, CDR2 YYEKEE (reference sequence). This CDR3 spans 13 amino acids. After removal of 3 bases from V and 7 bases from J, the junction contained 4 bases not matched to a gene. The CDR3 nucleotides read TGTGCCAGCAGCTACACAGGGGGCTCTGGCTACACCTTC. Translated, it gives CASSYTGGSGYTF.

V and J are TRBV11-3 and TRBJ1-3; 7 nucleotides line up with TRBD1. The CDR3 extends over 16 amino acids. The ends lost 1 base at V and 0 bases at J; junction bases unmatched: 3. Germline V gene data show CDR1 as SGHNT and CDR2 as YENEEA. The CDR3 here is CASSLGDRASGNTIYF. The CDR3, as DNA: TGTGCCAGCAGCTTAGGGGACAGAGCCTCTGGAAACACCATATATTTT.

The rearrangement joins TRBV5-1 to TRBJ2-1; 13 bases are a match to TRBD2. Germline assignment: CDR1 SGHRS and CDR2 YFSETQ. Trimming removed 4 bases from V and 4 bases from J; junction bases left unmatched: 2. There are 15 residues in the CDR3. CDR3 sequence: CASSGTSGVYNEQFF. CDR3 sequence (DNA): TGCGCCAGCAGCGGGACTAGCGGGGTTTACAATGAGCAGTTCTTC.

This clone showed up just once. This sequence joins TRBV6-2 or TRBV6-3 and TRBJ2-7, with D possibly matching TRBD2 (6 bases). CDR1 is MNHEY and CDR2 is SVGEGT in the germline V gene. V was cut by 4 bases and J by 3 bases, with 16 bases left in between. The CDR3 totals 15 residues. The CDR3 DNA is TGTGCCAGCAGTTTGGGCGGGGACTCATACTACGAGCAGTACTTC. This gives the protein CASSLGGDSYYEQYF.

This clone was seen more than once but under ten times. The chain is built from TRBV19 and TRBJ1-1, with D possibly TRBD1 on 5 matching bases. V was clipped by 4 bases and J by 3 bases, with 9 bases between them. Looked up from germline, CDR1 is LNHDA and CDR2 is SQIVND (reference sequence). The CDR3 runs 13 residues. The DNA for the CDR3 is TGTGCCAGTAGTAGATCGACAGACACTGAAGCTTTCTTT. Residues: CASSRSTDTEAFF.

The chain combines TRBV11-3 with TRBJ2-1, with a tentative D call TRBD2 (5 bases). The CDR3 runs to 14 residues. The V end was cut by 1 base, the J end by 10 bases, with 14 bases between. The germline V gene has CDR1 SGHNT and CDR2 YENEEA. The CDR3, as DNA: TGTGCCAGCAGCTTAGGTAGCGCAGTCCGGGAGCAGTTCTTC. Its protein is CASSLGSAVREQFF.

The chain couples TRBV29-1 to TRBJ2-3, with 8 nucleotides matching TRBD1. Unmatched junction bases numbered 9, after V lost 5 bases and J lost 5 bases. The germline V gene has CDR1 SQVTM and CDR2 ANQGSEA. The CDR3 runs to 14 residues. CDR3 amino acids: CSVKGEQGVDTQYF. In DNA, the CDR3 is TGCAGCGTTAAGGGCGAACAGGGGGTAGATACGCAGTATTTT.

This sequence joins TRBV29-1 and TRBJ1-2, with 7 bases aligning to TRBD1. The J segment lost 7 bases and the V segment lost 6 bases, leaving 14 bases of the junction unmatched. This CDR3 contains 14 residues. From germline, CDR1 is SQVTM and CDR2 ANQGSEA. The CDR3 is CSVPWVGGVGGYTF. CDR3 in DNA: TGCAGCGTCCCCTGGGTAGGGGGCGTGGGTGGCTACACCTTC.

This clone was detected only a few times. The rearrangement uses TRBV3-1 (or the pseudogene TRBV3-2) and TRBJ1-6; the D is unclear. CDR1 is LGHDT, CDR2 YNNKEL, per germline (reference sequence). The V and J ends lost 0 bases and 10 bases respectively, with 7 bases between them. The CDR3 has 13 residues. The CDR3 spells CASSQDSRSPLHF. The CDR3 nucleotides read TGTGCCAGCAGCCAAGATTCCCGGTCACCCCTCCACTTT.

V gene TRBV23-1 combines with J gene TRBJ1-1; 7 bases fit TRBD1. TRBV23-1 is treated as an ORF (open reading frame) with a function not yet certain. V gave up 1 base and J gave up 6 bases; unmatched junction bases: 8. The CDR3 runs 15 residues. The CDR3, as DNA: TGCGCCAGCAGTCAATTCCAGGGGGGATCCGCTGAAGCTTTCTTT. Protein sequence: CASSQFQGGSAEAFF.

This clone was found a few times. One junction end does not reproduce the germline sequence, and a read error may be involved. CDR3 bases: TGTGCTAGCAGCCTAGGGGGACTAGCGAATTACAATGAGCAGTTCTTC. Translating gives CASSLGGLANYNEQFF. The chain uses TRBV7-7 and TRBJ2-1; 10 nucleotides line up with TRBD2. CDR3 length: 16 amino acids. The V gene's germline CDR1 is SSHAT and CDR2 FNYEAQ (reference sequence).

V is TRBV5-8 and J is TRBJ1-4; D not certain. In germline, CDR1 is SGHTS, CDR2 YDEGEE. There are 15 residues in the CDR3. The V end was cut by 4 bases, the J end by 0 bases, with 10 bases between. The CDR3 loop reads CASSRGLATNEKLFF. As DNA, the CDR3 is TGTGCCAGCAGCCGGGGTTTAGCAACTAATGAAAAACTGTTTTTT.

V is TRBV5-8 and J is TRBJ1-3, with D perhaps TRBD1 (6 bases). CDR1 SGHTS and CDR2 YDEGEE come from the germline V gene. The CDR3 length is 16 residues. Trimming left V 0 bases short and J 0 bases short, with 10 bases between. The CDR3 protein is CASSLETGASGNTIYF. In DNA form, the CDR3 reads TGTGCCAGCAGCTTGGAGACAGGAGCCTCTGGAAACACCATATATTTT. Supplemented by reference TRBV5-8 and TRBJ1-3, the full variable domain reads EAGVTQSPTHLIKTRGQQATLRCSPISGHTSVYWYQQALGLGLQFLLWYDEGEERNRGNFPPRFSGRQFPNYSSELNVNALELEDSALYLCASSLETGASGNTIYFGEGSWLTVV.

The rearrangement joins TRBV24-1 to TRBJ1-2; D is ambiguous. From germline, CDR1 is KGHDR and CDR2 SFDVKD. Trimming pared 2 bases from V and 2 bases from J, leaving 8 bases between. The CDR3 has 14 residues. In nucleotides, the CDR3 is TGTGCCACCAGTGATTCAGACATCAACTATGGCTACACCTTC. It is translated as CATSDSDINYGYTF.

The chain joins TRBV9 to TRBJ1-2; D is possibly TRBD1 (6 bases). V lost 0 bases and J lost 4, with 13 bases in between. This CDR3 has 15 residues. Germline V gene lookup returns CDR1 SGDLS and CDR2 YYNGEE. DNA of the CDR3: TGTGCCAGCAGCGTAGGTCTTGGGGGCGGCTATGGCTACACCTTC. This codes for CASSVGLGGGYGYTF. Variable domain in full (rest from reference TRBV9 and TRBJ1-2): DSGVTQTPKHLITATGQRVTLRCSPRSGDLSVYWYQQSLDQGLQFLIQYYNGEERAKGNILERFSAQQFPDLHSELNLSSLELGDSALYFCASSVGLGGGYGYTFGSGTRLTVV.

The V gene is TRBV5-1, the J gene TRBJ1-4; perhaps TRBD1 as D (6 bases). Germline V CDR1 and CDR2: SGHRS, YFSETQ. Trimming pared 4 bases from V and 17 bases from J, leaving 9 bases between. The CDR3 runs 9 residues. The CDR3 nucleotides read TGCGCCAGCAGCCAGGACAGCTTTTTT. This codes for CASSQDSFF.

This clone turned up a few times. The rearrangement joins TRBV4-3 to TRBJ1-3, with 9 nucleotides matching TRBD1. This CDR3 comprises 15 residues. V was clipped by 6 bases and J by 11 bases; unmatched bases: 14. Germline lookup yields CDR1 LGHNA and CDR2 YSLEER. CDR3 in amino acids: CASRKLAGTGSSIYF. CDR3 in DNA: TGCGCCAGCAGGAAACTAGCCGGGACAGGGTCTTCCATATATTTT.

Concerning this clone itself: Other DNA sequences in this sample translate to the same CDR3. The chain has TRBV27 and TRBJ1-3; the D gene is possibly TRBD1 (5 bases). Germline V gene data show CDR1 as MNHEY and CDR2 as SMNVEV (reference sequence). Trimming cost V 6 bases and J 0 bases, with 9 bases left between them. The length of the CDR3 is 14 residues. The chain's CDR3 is CASRRTGSGNTIYF. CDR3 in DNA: TGTGCCAGCAGACGAACAGGCTCTGGAAACACCATATATTTT.

The CDR3 protein is CATSDPGQGMDGYTF. The CDR3 DNA reads TGTGCCACCAGTGATCCCGGACAGGGAATGGATGGCTACACCTTC. The chain joins TRBV24-1 to TRBJ1-2; TRBD1 aligns across 8 bases. The CDR3 length is 15 residues. Germline V gene sequence: CDR1 KGHDR, CDR2 SFDVKD. Unmatched junction bases numbered 8, after V lost 3 bases and J lost 6 bases.

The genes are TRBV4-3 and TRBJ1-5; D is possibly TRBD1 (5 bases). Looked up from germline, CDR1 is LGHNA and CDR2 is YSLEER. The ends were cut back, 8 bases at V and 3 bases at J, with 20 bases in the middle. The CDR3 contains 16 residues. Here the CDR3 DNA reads TGCGCCAGCTCCCCCGGACACCACAAGGACAATCAGCCCCAGCATTTT. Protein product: CASSPGHHKDNQPQHF.